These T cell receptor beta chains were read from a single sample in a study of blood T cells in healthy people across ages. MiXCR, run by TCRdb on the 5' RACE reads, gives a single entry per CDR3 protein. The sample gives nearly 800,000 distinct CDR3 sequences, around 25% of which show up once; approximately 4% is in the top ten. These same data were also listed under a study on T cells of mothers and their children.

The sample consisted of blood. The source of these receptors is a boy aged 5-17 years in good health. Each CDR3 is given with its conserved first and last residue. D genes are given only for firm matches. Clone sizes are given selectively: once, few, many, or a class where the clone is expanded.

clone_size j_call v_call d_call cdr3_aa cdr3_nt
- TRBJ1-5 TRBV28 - CASSLYGASGQPQHF TGTGCCAGCAGTTTATACGGGGCGAGCGGTCAGCCCCAGCATTTT
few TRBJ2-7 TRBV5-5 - CASSLWGIGYEQYF TGTGCCAGCAGCTTGTGGGGAATAGGCTACGAGCAGTACTTC
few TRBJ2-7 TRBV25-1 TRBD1 CASSDWGQDLPYEQYF TGTGCCAGCAGTGATTGGGGACAGGACCTACCCTACGAGCAGTACTTC
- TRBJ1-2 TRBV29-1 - CSVERGVGYGYTF TGCAGCGTTGAACGGGGTGTGGGCTATGGCTACACCTTC
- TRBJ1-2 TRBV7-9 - CASGSGAGYGYTF TGTGCCAGCGGATCAGGGGCCGGATATGGCTACACCTTC
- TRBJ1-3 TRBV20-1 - CSANKGFGNTIYF TGCAGTGCTAATAAGGGTTTTGGAAACACCATATATTTT
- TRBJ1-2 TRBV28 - CASSSLHEGYTF TGTGCCAGCAGTTCACTTCACGAGGGCTACACCTTC
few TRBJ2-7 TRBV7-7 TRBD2 CASSAGLVSSYEQYF TGTGCTAGCAGCGCGGGACTAGTTTCTTCCTACGAGCAGTACTTC
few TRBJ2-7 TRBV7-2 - CASSLRRAEYEQYF TGTGCCAGCAGCTTAAGGCGGGCTGAATACGAGCAGTACTTC
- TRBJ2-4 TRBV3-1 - CASSQDYLGAWGIQYF TGTGCCAGCAGCCAAGATTATTTAGGGGCATGGGGCATTCAGTACTTC
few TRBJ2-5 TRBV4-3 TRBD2 CASSLGLAGEGTQYF TGCGCCAGCAGCCTGGGACTAGCGGGAGAGGGGACCCAGTACTTC
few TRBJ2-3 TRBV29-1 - CSAPGVGGRTDTQYF TGCAGCGCCCCTGGCGTGGGGGGTCGCACAGATACGCAGTATTTT
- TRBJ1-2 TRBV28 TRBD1 CASSSRGGQGAGDYGYTF TGTGCCAGCAGTTCCCGCGGTGGGCAGGGGGCGGGTGACTATGGCTACACCTTC
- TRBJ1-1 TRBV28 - CASTASGRTVNTEAFF TGTGCCAGCACCGCGTCCGGTCGGACGGTGAACACTGAAGCTTTCTTT
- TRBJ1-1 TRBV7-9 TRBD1 CASSSTLGTANEAFF TGTGCCAGCAGCTCAACCCTCGGGACAGCAAATGAAGCTTTCTTT
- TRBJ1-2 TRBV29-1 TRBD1 CSVEVSLVDRAYGYTF TGCAGCGTTGAAGTTTCTCTGGTAGACAGGGCCTATGGCTACACCTTC
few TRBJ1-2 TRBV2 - CASSGEAVNYGYTF TGTGCCAGCAGTGGCGAGGCGGTAAACTATGGCTACACCTTC
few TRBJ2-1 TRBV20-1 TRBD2 CSARDSQLAGDSYNEQFF TGCAGTGCTAGAGATTCCCAACTAGCGGGAGACTCCTACAATGAGCAGTTCTTC
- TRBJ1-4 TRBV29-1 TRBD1 CSFSGQSEKLFF TGCAGCTTCTCGGGACAGAGTGAAAAACTGTTTTTT
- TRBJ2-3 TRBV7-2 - CASSTRTGRTDTQYF TGTGCCAGCAGCACCCGGACGGGGAGGACAGATACGCAGTATTTT
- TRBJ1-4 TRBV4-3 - CASSQDGGGGYEKLFF TGCGCCAGCAGCCAAGATGGAGGGGGGGGATACGAAAAACTGTTTTTT
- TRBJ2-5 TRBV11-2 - CASSLRGVWETQYF TGTGCCAGCAGCCTGAGGGGGGTCTGGGAGACCCAGTACTTC
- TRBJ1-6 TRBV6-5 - CASSYSRTRGNSPLHF TGTGCCAGCAGTTACTCTCGGACTCGCGGAAATTCACCCCTCCACTTT
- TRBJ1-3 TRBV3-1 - CASSQDGRSSGNTIYF TGTGCCAGCAGCCAAGATGGACGGTCCTCTGGAAACACCATATATTTT
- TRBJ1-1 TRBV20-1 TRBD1 CSADGQVLFF TGCAGTGCTGACGGACAGGTGCTTTTCTTT
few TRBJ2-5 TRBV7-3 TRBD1 CASSFRGQGGETQYF TGTGCCAGCAGCTTTAGGGGACAGGGGGGAGAGACCCAGTACTTC
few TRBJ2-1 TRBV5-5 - CASSPITGKVDNEQFF TGTGCCAGCAGCCCCATTACTGGGAAGGTGGACAATGAGCAGTTCTTC
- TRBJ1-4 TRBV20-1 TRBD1 CSARNPGQGYEKLFF TGCAGTGCTAGAAATCCGGGACAGGGATATGAAAAACTGTTTTTT
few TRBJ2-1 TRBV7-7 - CASSLDFGPGETQYF -
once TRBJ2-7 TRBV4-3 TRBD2 CASSQGVQGGAVQYF TGCGCCAGCAGCCAAGGGGTCCAGGGAGGGGCGGTACAGTACTTC
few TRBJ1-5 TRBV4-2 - CASSQGSWEPQHF TGTGCCAGCAGCCAAGGCTCATGGGAGCCCCAGCATTTT
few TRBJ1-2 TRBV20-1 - CSARVQLLNYGYTF TGCAGTGCTAGAGTACAGTTACTTAACTATGGCTACACCTTC
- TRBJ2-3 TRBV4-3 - CASSQMLAGTDTQYF TGCGCCAGCAGCCAGATGCTGGCGGGCACAGATACGCAGTATTTT
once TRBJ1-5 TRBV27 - CASSSYAGNQPQHF TGTGCCAGCAGTTCGTATGCAGGCAATCAGCCCCAGCATTTT
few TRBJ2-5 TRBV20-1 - CSAFEGLETQYF TGCAGTGCCTTCGAAGGATTGGAGACCCAGTACTTC
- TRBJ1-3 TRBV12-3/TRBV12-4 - CASSLGGVPGSTIYF TGTGCCAGCAGTTTAGGTGGGGTGCCTGGAAGCACCATATATTTT
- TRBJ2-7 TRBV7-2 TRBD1 CASSSHPWDSRSSYEQYF TGTGCCAGCAGCTCTCATCCATGGGACAGTCGAAGCTCCTACGAGCAGTACTTC
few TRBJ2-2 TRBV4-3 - CASSQDLTAGTGELFF TGCGCCAGCAGCCAAGATCTCACGGCAGGGACCGGGGAGCTGTTTTTT
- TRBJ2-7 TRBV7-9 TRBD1 CASSTLTGIYEQYF TGTGCCAGCAGCACCCTGACAGGGATCTACGAGCAGTACTTC
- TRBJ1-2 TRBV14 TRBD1 CASSQTTGSYGYTF TGTGCCAGCAGCCAGACGACAGGGAGCTATGGCTACACCTTC
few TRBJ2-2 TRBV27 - CASSSMDGLNTGELFF TGTGCCAGCAGTAGTATGGACGGCCTAAACACCGGGGAGCTGTTTTTT
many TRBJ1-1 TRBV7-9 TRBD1 CASSPRQGLNTEAFF TGTGCCAGCAGCCCTCGACAGGGGTTGAACACTGAAGCTTTCTTT